These 4 T cell receptor beta chains originate from one sample sequenced in a study of T cells after yellow fever vaccination. TCRdb re-analysed the 5' RACE reads in MiXCR, keeping a single row per CDR3 protein. The repertoire holds 110,000 to 150,000 distinct CDR3 sequences, with approximately 6.6% as singletons. The material was CD4+ T cells sorted from PBMCs, obtained 10 days after the yellow fever booster vaccination. These receptors all come from a man aged 25 to 40 who received the YFV17D yellow fever vaccine.

This clonotype has a count of ten or more. The V and J genes are TRBV6-5 and TRBJ1-1; TRBD1 might be the D (5 bases). The CDR3 spans 14 residues. Trimming shortened V by 0 bases and J by 5 bases, and 10 bases separated the two germline ends. CDR1 and CDR2 (germline): MNHEY, SVGAGI. The CDR3 is CASSYSTGGTEAFF. CDR3 coding DNA: TGTGCCAGCAGTTACTCGACGGGGGGGACTGAAGCTTTCTTT.

This clonotype was observed many times. This rearrangement joins TRBV20-1 to TRBJ1-1; D unclear. Germline V lookup: CDR1 DFQATT, CDR2 SNEGSKA (reference sequence). The CDR3 is made up of 13 amino acids. V was clipped by 6 bases and J by 0 bases, with 11 bases between them. CDR3 DNA sequence: TGCAGTGCCAATGACAACTTGAACACTGAAGCTTTCTTT. As protein: CSANDNLNTEAFF.

The table lists this clonotype with many counts. This chain links TRBV6-2 or TRBV6-3 with TRBJ2-1, with 8 bases that match TRBD2. The J segment lost 3 bases and the V segment lost 6 bases, leaving 7 bases of the junction unmatched. Germline V gene sequence: CDR1 MNHEY, CDR2 SVGEGT. The CDR3 consists of 15 residues. The CDR3 protein is CASRLGLVNYNEQFF. The CDR3 DNA reads as TGTGCCAGCAGGCTGGGACTAGTCAACTACAATGAGCAGTTCTTC.

This clonotype was detected many times. V and J are TRBV9 and TRBJ2-1; 9 bases are a match to TRBD1. The CDR3 covers 16 residues. The germline gives CDR1 SGDLS, CDR2 YYNGEE. Germline trimming cut 2 bases from V and 3 bases from J; bases unmatched to any gene: 6. The CDR3 is CASSVGQGLVYNEQFF. Written as DNA, the CDR3 is TGTGCCAGCAGCGTGGGACAGGGTCTCGTCTACAATGAGCAGTTCTTC.